This TCR beta chain came from a study of blood T cell repertoires in COVID-19. CDR1 is SGHRS and CDR2 is YFSETQ in the germline V gene. The CDR3 runs to 14 residues. J lost 8 bases, V lost 0 bases, and 4 bases had no gene match. Sequenced by immunoSEQ multiplex PCR; TCRdb stores in-frame clones only, minus some. The sample yields a few hundred thousand clones, 89% seen once. The chain combines TRBV5-1 with TRBJ2-1; 8 bases match TRBD2. This clonotype was sampled from a woman aged 40 to 50 who had recovered from COVID-19. Specimen: PBMCs or T cells enriched from blood (not recorded which). The CDR3, as DNA: TGCGCCAGCAGCTTGGCCACGGGAGGGCATGAGCAGTTCTTC. It is translated as CASSLATGGHEQFF.